This T cell receptor (beta chain) was found in a study of blood T cell repertoires in COVID-19. Across the study: Acute and convalescent COVID-19 specimens originated in the United States, Italy and Spain. The analysed material was cDNA or gDNA that came from T cells, B-cell-depleted T cells, or PBMCs.

The Seattle patients, enrolled during active infection, were followed longitudinally. Unmatched junction bases numbered 8, after V lost 1 base and J lost 6 bases. This CDR3 spans 16 amino acids. Authors' methods: By means of reference gene primer amplification, nucleated cell counts were estimated. This table comes from immunoSEQ multiplex PCR, and its TCRdb copy is limited to in-frame clones, with some not included. That table furnishes V, J and clone size, whereas the DNA furnished D and trimming. The sample records about 130,000 clones, roughly 74% being singletons. The source of this sequence is an elderly man with COVID-19, enrolled during active disease. The J gene is TRBJ2-3, the V gene TRBV23-1; 9 nucleotides line up with TRBD1. TRBV23-1 is an ORF for which the function is uncertain. The specimen was peripheral blood. The CDR3 loop is CASSQLATGGFDTQYF. CDR3 bases: TGCGCCAGCAGTCAATTAGCGACAGGGGGGTTCGATACGCAGTATTTT.